This T cell receptor (beta chain) was captured by sequencing in a study of T cell responses to AZD1222 COVID-19 vaccine. Regarding the study as a whole: Mostly white British, mostly female donors; authors suggested clonal diversity may be underestimated. The number of AZD1222 recipients seropositive at baseline was only five to seven.

As to this clone: Its antigen is not known.

TCRdb's table, derived via immunoSEQ multiplex PCR, lists solely in-frame clones and lacks some. The table lists about 98,000 clones, about 86% of them singletons. The origin of this receptor is an adult in good health. Sequencing was performed on peripheral blood, taken on day 0 of MenACWY control vaccination.

The CDR3 spells CAWSGGGESPLHF. CDR3 DNA: TGTGCCTGGAGTGGAGGGGGAGAGTCACCCCTCCACTTT. The rearrangement uses TRBV30 and TRBJ1-6; D might be TRBD1 (6 bases). CDR3 size: 13 residues. The germline V gene encodes CDR1 GTSNPN and CDR2 SVGIG (reference sequence). With 1 base removed from V and 10 bases from J, the gap between germline ends came to 11 bases. Full variable domain (missing parts from reference TRBV30 and TRBJ1-6): SQTIHQWPATLVQPVGSPLSLECTVEGTSNPNLYWYRQAAGRGLQLLFYSVGIGQISSEVPQNLSASRPQDRQFILSSKKLLLSDSGFYLCAWSGGGESPLHFGNGTRLTVT.